Each of the 27 T cell receptor beta chains below was sequenced from the same sample in a study of T-cell reconstitution after alpha-beta-depleted transplantation in children. Construction of the TCRbeta library involved unique molecular identifiers. TCRdb re-called the PCR reads with MiXCR, one entry per CDR3 protein. The profile shows about 480,000 distinct CDR3 sequences, around 13% of them singletons. The sequences come from PBMCs from the stem cell graft donor, collected from the stem cell graft. Receptor source: a human donor who donated a stem cell graft to a child with combined immunodeficiency.

This clonotype was observed a few times. The chain uses TRBV25-1 and TRBJ1-5, with D possibly being TRBD1 (5 bases). The CDR3 sequence is 13 residues long. Germline V lookup: CDR1 MGHDK, CDR2 SYGVNS. V was shortened by 2 bases and J by 5 bases, with 7 bases between the two germline ends. CDR3 protein: CASSEAGHQPQHF. Written as DNA, the CDR3 is TGTGCCAGCAGTGAAGCAGGGCATCAGCCCCAGCATTTT.

The chain uses TRBV19 and TRBJ1-1; possibly TRBD1 for D (5 bases). The CDR3 has 13 amino acids. V lost 7 bases and J 0 bases, leaving 9 bases between the germline ends. The germline V gene encodes CDR1 LNHDA and CDR2 SQIVND (reference sequence). The CDR3 region has the DNA TGTGCCAGTACCCTAGGGGTGAACACTGAAGCTTTCTTT. Protein product: CASTLGVNTEAFF.

V and J are TRBV29-1 and TRBJ2-3; 10 nucleotides agree with TRBD2. The germline gives CDR1 SQVTM, CDR2 ANQGSEA. This CDR3 is built from 15 residues. Trimming removed 4 bases from V and 0 bases from J; junction bases left unmatched: 4. The CDR3 bases are TGCAGCGTTGGGGGTAGCGGGGGGAGCACAGATACGCAGTATTTT. It yields the protein CSVGGSGGSTDTQYF.

The sample holds a few counts of this clonotype. The chain is built from TRBV15 and TRBJ2-7; maybe TRBD1 (6 bases). The germline V and J ends were trimmed by 5 bases and 3 bases, with 17 bases remaining between them. Germline V lookup: CDR1 LNHNV, CDR2 YYDKDF (reference sequence). CDR3 length: 15 residues. The CDR3 bases are TGTGCCACCAGCGGGGGTACAGGGATGCTCTACGAGCAGTACTTC. It specifies CATSGGTGMLYEQYF.

V is TRBV11-2 and J is TRBJ1-1; D may be TRBD1 (5 bases). This CDR3 contains 16 residues. Germline values: CDR1 SGHAT, CDR2 FQNNGV. V was cut by 3 bases and J by 5 bases, with 19 bases left in between. The CDR3 region has the DNA TGTGCCAGCAGCTTTCGGGGGACGCGGGGGAGGACTGAAGCTTTCTTT. Encoded protein: CASSFRGTRGRTEAFF.

The CDR3 protein is CASSLAPSGVSYEQYF. The CDR3 nucleotides are TGTGCCAGCAGCTTAGCGCCGTCAGGGGTATCCTACGAGCAGTACTTC. The chain is built from TRBV7-9 and TRBJ2-7, with D maybe TRBD1 (6 bases). Trimming cost V 0 bases and J 1 base, with 13 bases left between them. Looked up from germline, CDR1 is SEHNR and CDR2 is FQNEAQ (reference sequence). The CDR3 sequence is 16 residues long.

This clonotype was observed a few times. The V gene is TRBV9, the J gene TRBJ2-1; 10 bases align to TRBD2. The V gene's germline CDR1 is SGDLS and CDR2 YYNGEE. The CDR3 has 19 amino acids. Trimming removed 0 bases from V and 5 bases from J; junction bases left unmatched: 14. In nucleotides, the CDR3 is TGTGCCAGCAGCGTAGATCGGCTAGCGGGAGAGGTCCCCAACAATGAGCAGTTCTTC. Its protein is CASSVDRLAGEVPNNEQFF.

This clonotype was found a few times. The chain uses TRBV4-3 and TRBJ2-3; TRBD2 agrees at 10 bases. The CDR3 length is 18 residues. The V segment lost 4 bases and the J segment 3 bases; nucleotides outside the gene matches: 13. From germline, CDR1 is LGHNA and CDR2 YSLEER. Here the CDR3 reads CASSLAVPSGRTTDTQYF. The CDR3 nucleotides read TGCGCCAGCAGCCTAGCAGTCCCTAGCGGGAGAACGACAGATACGCAGTATTTT.

This clonotype was detected a few times. The chain uses TRBV18 and TRBJ2-5; D gene ambiguous. This CDR3 is 14 amino acids long. The V gene's germline CDR1 is KGHSH and CDR2 LQKENI. With 4 bases removed from V and 4 bases from J, the gap between germline ends came to 13 bases. CDR3 sequence (DNA): TGTGCCAGCTCACTATTAGACGGCTTAGAGACCCAGTACTTC. Translation: CASSLLDGLETQYF.

This clonotype was seen at least ten times. The CDR3 sequence is CASSPGPLPLETQYF. In DNA form, the CDR3 reads TGTGCCAGCAGTCCTGGACCCCTCCCGTTGGAGACCCAGTACTTC. The chain combines TRBV12-3 or TRBV12-4 with TRBJ2-5; D call uncertain. Trimming took 5 bases from V and 5 from J, leaving 18 bases between them. The CDR3 covers 15 residues.

This clonotype was observed many times. J is TRBJ2-2 and V is TRBV12-3 or TRBV12-4; D perhaps matches TRBD2 (7 bases). The CDR3 has 16 residues. Deletions cut 4 bases from V and 1 base from J, with 13 bases between. CDR3 DNA sequence: TGTGCCAGCAGTTGGGGGGGGCCTCAGAACACCGGGGAGCTGTTTTTT. The encoded protein is CASSWGGPQNTGELFF.

As for this clonotype: The CDR3 carries no conserved terminal phenylalanine or tryptophan, so it likely arises from a read error. J is TRBJ2-3 and V is TRBV13; perhaps TRBD2 as D (6 bases). The germline V and J ends were trimmed by 5 bases and 3 bases, with 18 bases remaining between them. The CDR3 has 16 residues. Germline CDR1 reads PRHDT; CDR2 reads FYEKMQ (reference sequence). CDR3 sequence reads: CASSPPGLITTDTQYL. In DNA form, the CDR3 reads TGTGCCAGCAGCCCTCCGGGACTCATAACTACAGATACGCAGTATTTA.

This clonotype was recorded at least ten times. This chain connects TRBV12-3 or TRBV12-4 to TRBJ2-7; D is perhaps TRBD1 (6 bases). V lost 6 bases and J 1 base, leaving 13 bases between the germline ends. The CDR3 runs 14 residues. In DNA, the CDR3 is TGTGCCAGCAGCCCCGGGACATTGTCCTACGAGCAGTACTTC. It is translated as CASSPGTLSYEQYF.

This clonotype came up a few times. The chain recombines TRBV7-9 with TRBJ2-3; 7 bases match TRBD2. The CDR3 sequence is 16 residues long. Unmatched junction bases numbered 7, after V lost 0 bases and J lost 4 bases. Germline CDR1 and CDR2: SEHNR and FQNEAQ (reference sequence). The chain's CDR3 is CASSLALASYSDTQYF. In nucleotides, the CDR3 is TGTGCCAGCAGCTTAGCACTAGCGAGTTACTCAGATACGCAGTATTTT.

The V and J genes are TRBV20-1 and TRBJ1-2; 8 bases are shared with TRBD1. Germline CDR1 reads DFQATT; CDR2 reads SNEGSKA (reference sequence). The CDR3 spans 14 residues. Losses at the gene ends were 3 bases for V and 1 base for J; bases not matched to a gene: 4. The CDR3 loop is CSARWDRLNYGYTF. As DNA, the CDR3 is TGCAGTGCTAGGTGGGACAGGCTTAACTATGGCTACACCTTC.

This clonotype was seen repeatedly, ten times or more. The CDR3 loop is CASGDRFGYGYTF. The CDR3 DNA follows: TGTGCCAGCGGGGACCGCTTCGGATATGGCTACACCTTC. The chain recombines TRBV27 with TRBJ1-2, with D tentatively TRBD1 (5 bases). This CDR3 spans 13 amino acids. Trimming pared 8 bases from V and 5 bases from J, leaving 15 bases between. The germline CDR1 and CDR2 sequences are MNHEY and SMNVEV (reference sequence).

This clonotype has just a few counts. The chain carries TRBV19 and TRBJ1-2; tentatively, D is TRBD1 (5 bases). Trimming removed 7 bases at V and 8 bases at J, with 20 bases between. Germline-derived CDR1 and CDR2 are LNHDA and SQIVND (reference sequence). The CDR3 extends over 14 amino acids. CDR3 protein: CASTLTRTGQGYTF. The CDR3, as DNA: TGTGCCAGTACCCTAACCCGTACAGGACAAGGCTACACCTTC.

V usage is TRBV9 and J usage is TRBJ2-2; tentatively, D is TRBD2 (5 bases). The CDR3 extends over 14 amino acids. Trimming shortened V by 5 bases and J by 5 bases, and 13 bases separated the two germline ends. Germline lookup yields CDR1 SGDLS and CDR2 YYNGEE. CDR3 DNA: TGTGCCAGCAGTCAAGCGGACGGGACCGGGGAGCTGTTTTTT. This codes for CASSQADGTGELFF. The complete variable domain, with remaining parts taken from reference TRBV9 and TRBJ2-2, reads DSGVTQTPKHLITATGQRVTLRCSPRSGDLSVYWYQQSLDQGLQFLIQYYNGEERAKGNILERFSAQQFPDLHSELNLSSLELGDSALYFCASSQADGTGELFFGEGSRLTVL.

This clonotype has at least ten counts. The junction differs from germline at one of its ends, possibly a read error. V and J are TRBV7-7 and TRBJ1-5, with TRBD1 matching over 7 bases. Germline assignment: CDR1 SSHAT and CDR2 FNYEAQ (reference sequence). CDR3 length: 13 residues. The CDR3: CASSPGQNQPQHF. CDR3 in DNA: TGTGCTAGCAGCCCGGGACAGAATCAGCCCCAGCATTTT.

This clonotype was picked up many times. This chain connects TRBV12-3 or TRBV12-4 to TRBJ2-7, with D possibly being TRBD1 (6 bases). V was cut by 5 bases and J by 3 bases, with 14 bases left in between. The CDR3 runs to 14 residues. In DNA form, the CDR3 reads TGTGCCAGCAGTCCCCAGGGACATGGCTACGAGCAGTACTTC. Protein: CASSPQGHGYEQYF.

The chain joins TRBV5-6 to TRBJ1-5; no clear D. Trimming took 2 bases from V and 8 from J, leaving 11 bases between them. Looked up from germline, CDR1 is SGHDT and CDR2 is YYEEEE. This CDR3 region has 13 residues. The CDR3 reads CASSFGVPEPQHF. The CDR3 DNA is TGTGCCAGCAGCTTCGGTGTCCCGGAGCCCCAGCATTTT. Based on the CDR3 plus reference TRBV5-6 and TRBJ1-5, the full variable domain is DAGVTQSPTHLIKTRGQQVTLRCSPKSGHDTVSWYQQALGQGPQFIFQYYEEEERQRGNFPDRFSGHQFPNYSSELNVNALLLGDSALYLCASSFGVPEPQHFGDGTRLSIL.

This clonotype has just a few counts. The V gene is TRBV13, the J gene TRBJ2-1; TRBD2 might be the D (6 bases). The CDR3 sequence is 13 residues long. V gave up 6 bases and J gave up 6 bases, with 12 bases separating them. CDR1 is PRHDT and CDR2 is FYEKMQ in the germline V gene (reference sequence). CDR3 nucleotides: TGTGCCAGCAGGAGGGTCGGGGGCAATGAGCAGTTCTTC. Its translation: CASRRVGGNEQFF.

This clonotype was recorded many times. The chain combines TRBV3-1 with TRBJ2-5; TRBD2 aligns across 9 bases. Germline-derived CDR1 and CDR2 are LGHDT and YNNKEL (reference sequence). V shed 4 bases, J shed 4 bases, and the junction held 4 bases outside the gene matches. This CDR3 spans 14 amino acids. The CDR3, as DNA: TGTGCCAGCAGCCTCCGTAGCGGGGGAGAGACCCAGTACTTC. It is translated as CASSLRSGGETQYF.

The chain employs TRBV25-1 and TRBJ2-3; D not resolved. Germline assignment: CDR1 MGHDK and CDR2 SYGVNS. The V and J ends lost 0 bases and 1 base respectively, with 8 bases between them. The CDR3 extends over 15 amino acids. Here the CDR3 reads CASSEYTQGTDTQYF. DNA of the CDR3: TGTGCCAGCAGTGAATATACGCAGGGCACAGATACGCAGTATTTT.

The rearrangement links TRBV4-1 to TRBJ1-1; no clear D. The CDR3 runs 16 residues. Germline CDR1 and CDR2: MGHRA and YSYEKL. V shed 4 bases and J shed 7 bases, with 22 bases lying between them. CDR3 loop: CASSRLPSGGPLEAFF. The DNA for the CDR3 is TGCGCCAGCAGCCGCCTACCCTCAGGAGGACCGCTTGAAGCTTTCTTT.

CDR3 sequence (DNA): TGCAGTGCCCCCTTAGCGGTTGGCTACACCTTC. It codes for CSAPLAVGYTF. The V and J genes are TRBV20-1 and TRBJ1-2; D call uncertain. The CDR3 has 11 residues. Looked up from germline, CDR1 is DFQATT and CDR2 is SNEGSKA (reference sequence). V lost 6 bases and J lost 7, with 12 bases in between.

CDR3 loop: CASSPGLAGGANTGELFF. In DNA form, the CDR3 reads TGCGCCAGCAGCCCCGGACTAGCGGGAGGGGCGAACACCGGGGAGCTGTTTTTT. V usage is TRBV5-1 and J usage is TRBJ2-2, with TRBD2 identical over 15 bases. Germline V lookup: CDR1 SGHRS, CDR2 YFSETQ. This CDR3 comprises 18 residues. V trimming: 4 bases; J trimming: 0 bases; junction bases outside the gene matches: 4. Filled out from reference TRBV5-1 and TRBJ2-2, the complete variable domain reads KAGVTQTPRYLIKTRGQQVTLSCSPISGHRSVSWYQQTPGQGLQFLFEYFSETQRNKGNFPGRFSGRQFSNSRSEMNVSTLELGDSALYLCASSPGLAGGANTGELFFGEGSRLTVL.